Listed here are 16 T cell receptor beta chains from one sample, sequenced in a study of blood T cell repertoires in COVID-19. Generated by immunoSEQ multiplex PCR, the TCRdb table keeps only in-frame clones and is missing some. The repertoire includes about 310,000 clones, about nine tenths of them detected once, and around 4.8% sits in the top ten. The sequenced sample consisted of PBMCs or T cells enriched from blood (not recorded which). These TCRs come from a man aged 55 to 70 who had recovered from COVID-19.

This clone was seen once. The chain uses TRBV5-6 and TRBJ1-2; TRBD1 is a possible D gene (5 bases). Germline CDR1 reads SGHDT; CDR2 reads YYEEEE. CDR3 length: 12 residues. Between the trimmed V and J ends, which lost 7 bases and 4 bases, there was a span of 11 bases. The CDR3 coding sequence is TGTGCCAGCGCAGGGATGGGCTATGGCTACACCTTC. This sequence encodes CASAGMGYGYTF.

The J gene is TRBJ2-1, the V gene TRBV5-1, with 11 bases that match TRBD2. Germline trimming cut 0 bases from V and 2 bases from J; bases unmatched to any gene: 1. CDR1 is SGHRS, CDR2 YFSETQ, per germline. The CDR3 covers 16 residues. CDR3 loop: CASSLELAGAYNEQFF. The DNA for the CDR3 is TGCGCCAGCAGCTTGGAACTAGCGGGGGCCTACAATGAGCAGTTCTTC.

The rearrangement uses TRBV7-2 and TRBJ1-2; D ambiguous. V was pared by 1 base and J by 8 bases, with 17 bases between. The CDR3 has 15 residues. CDR1 is SGHTA and CDR2 is FQGNSA in the germline V gene. CDR3 amino acids: CASSLGPGKKEGYTF. The CDR3 bases are TGTGCCAGCAGCTTAGGACCCGGGAAGAAGGAAGGCTACACCTTC.

The chain links TRBV7-9 to TRBJ2-1; D is uncertain. Trimming shortened V by 3 bases and J by 10 bases, and 16 bases separated the two germline ends. This CDR3 spans 14 amino acids. CDR1 and CDR2 (germline): SEHNR, FQNEAQ (reference sequence). The CDR3 nucleotides are TGTGCCAGCAGCTTTTCAGTTTTCCCCAAAGAGCAGTTCTTC. Protein: CASSFSVFPKEQFF. Drawing the rest from reference TRBV7-9 and TRBJ2-1, the complete variable domain is DTGVSQNPRHKITKRGQNVTFRCDPISEHNRLYWYRQTLGQGPEFLTYFQNEAQLEKSRLLSDRFSAERPKGSFSTLEIQRTEQGDSAMYLCASSFSVFPKEQFFGPGTRLTVL.

The chain couples TRBV11-3 to TRBJ2-1; a possible D gene is TRBD2 (6 bases). CDR3 length: 13 residues. Trimming stripped 5 bases from V and 3 bases from J, with 8 bases between. Germline CDR1 SGHNT, CDR2 YENEEA. The CDR3 protein is CASSRGGYNEQFF. The CDR3 DNA reads as TGTGCCAGCAGCAGGGGAGGCTACAATGAGCAGTTCTTC.

This rearrangement joins TRBV5-6 to TRBJ1-2, with 8 bases matching TRBD1. Germline V gene sequence: CDR1 SGHDT, CDR2 YYEEEE. V gave up 2 bases and J gave up 4 bases; unmatched junction bases: 10. The CDR3 is 16 residues long. CDR3 protein: CASSFRQGADGYGYTF. In DNA form, the CDR3 reads TGTGCCAGCAGCTTTCGGCAGGGGGCCGACGGCTATGGCTACACCTTC.

CDR3 in amino acids: CATSDFGIQYF. Here the CDR3 DNA reads TGTGCCACCAGTGATTTCGGCATTCAGTACTTC. The rearrangement joins TRBV24-1 to TRBJ2-4; D remains ambiguous. Deletions cut 1 base from V and 9 bases from J, with 3 bases between. The CDR3 runs 11 residues. CDR1 and CDR2 (germline): KGHDR, SFDVKD.

The chain has TRBV5-5 and TRBJ1-4; 7 nucleotides line up with TRBD1. Unmatched junction bases numbered 5, after V lost 2 bases and J lost 1 base. Germline CDR1 SGHKS, CDR2 YYEKEE (reference sequence). The CDR3 extends over 16 amino acids. In DNA form, the CDR3 reads TGTGCCAGCAGCTTCGACAGGGATGAAACTAATGAAAAACTGTTTTTT. Translated, it gives CASSFDRDETNEKLFF.

This CDR3 is CASSPSGQPQHF. CDR3 nucleotide sequence: TGTGCCAGCAGTCCCTCCGGGCAGCCCCAGCATTTT. The V gene is TRBV28, the J gene TRBJ1-5; D unclear. V was cut by 5 bases and J by 7 bases, with 9 bases left in between. The CDR3 totals 12 residues. Germline loops: CDR1 MDHEN, CDR2 SYDVKM.

This chain uses TRBV27 with TRBJ1-6; D not resolved. The CDR3 covers 17 residues. V lost 3 bases and J 6 bases, leaving 18 bases between the germline ends. From germline, CDR1 is MNHEY and CDR2 SMNVEV (reference sequence). The CDR3 nucleotides are TGTGCCAGCAGTTTTGAGCTGGCCGGAGGGTTTAATTCACCCCTCCACTTT. It codes for CASSFELAGGFNSPLHF.

The rearrangement joins TRBV29-1 to TRBJ2-1; 8 nucleotides match TRBD1. The germline V gene has CDR1 SQVTM and CDR2 ANQGSEA. The CDR3 runs 17 residues. V shed 6 bases, J shed 3 bases, and the junction held 16 bases outside the gene matches. CDR3: CSVEGTAGTGSYNEQFF. CDR3 bases: TGCAGCGTCGAGGGGACCGCCGGGACAGGCAGCTACAATGAGCAGTTCTTC.

The genes are TRBV18 and TRBJ1-1; 7 nucleotides match TRBD1. V lost 5 bases, J lost 2 bases, and 8 bases stayed unmatched. The length of the CDR3 is 15 residues. Germline V lookup: CDR1 KGHSH, CDR2 LQKENI. DNA of the CDR3: TGTGCCAGCTCAACGTCGAGGGACAGCAACACTGAAGCTTTCTTT. It encodes CASSTSRDSNTEAFF.

The J gene is TRBJ2-7, the V gene TRBV13; TRBD2 matches 11 bases. CDR3 length equals 17 residues. Germline loops: CDR1 PRHDT, CDR2 FYEKMQ (reference sequence). Trimming removed 5 bases from V and 2 bases from J; junction bases left unmatched: 11. The CDR3 sequence is CASSHPGLAESTYEQYF. The DNA for the CDR3 is TGTGCCAGCAGCCACCCGGGACTAGCGGAAAGCACCTACGAGCAGTACTTC.

V is TRBV6-6 and J is TRBJ1-1; 9 nucleotides match TRBD1. Unmatched junction bases numbered 1, after V lost 4 bases and J lost 1 base. This CDR3 has 14 residues. Germline CDR1 and CDR2: MNHNY and SVGAGI (reference sequence). The CDR3, as DNA: TGTGCCAGCAGTTGGACAGGGGCGAACACTGAAGCTTTCTTT. The encoded protein is CASSWTGANTEAFF.

The chain joins TRBV9 to TRBJ2-1; 11 bases fit TRBD1. V trimming: 3 bases; J trimming: 6 bases; junction bases outside the gene matches: 8. Germline V gives CDR1 SGDLS, CDR2 YYNGEE. The CDR3 contains 16 residues. CDR3 bases: TGTGCCAGCAGCGCGGACAGGGGGCCTATCCTCAATGAGCAGTTCTTC. This gives the protein CASSADRGPILNEQFF. Drawing the rest from reference TRBV9 and TRBJ2-1, the complete variable domain is DSGVTQTPKHLITATGQRVTLRCSPRSGDLSVYWYQQSLDQGLQFLIQYYNGEERAKGNILERFSAQQFPDLHSELNLSSLELGDSALYFCASSADRGPILNEQFFGPGTRLTVL.

This clone turned up a few times. V gene TRBV24-1 combines with J gene TRBJ2-2; D gene uncertain. The V end lost 5 bases, the J end lost 7 bases, and 10 bases lay between the germline ends. The length of the CDR3 is 13 residues. Germline V gene sequence: CDR1 KGHDR, CDR2 SFDVKD. The CDR3 DNA reads TGTGCCACCAGTGGGCACGAGGTCGGGGAGCTGTTTTTT. The encoded protein is CATSGHEVGELFF.